This T cell receptor (beta chain) was identified during a study of T-cell memory formation after mild COVID-19. Study details: Clusters of TCRs were largely donor specific.

From 5'RACE with constant-segment primers came TCR alpha and TCR beta cDNA libraries that carried sample barcodes and UMIs. Via MiXCR, TCRdb re-called the 5' RACE reads, giving one row per CDR3 protein. Altogether about 290,000 distinct CDR3 sequences are present, less than 20% being singletons, with the ten largest covering more than 20%. This clonotype came up a few times. As yet, its antigen is unknown. With 4 bases removed from V and 4 bases from J, the gap between germline ends came to 12 bases. Germline V gene sequence: CDR1 MGHDK, CDR2 SYGVNS. The CDR3 covers 14 residues. Study results and caveats: Of the contracting clones, CD4+ ones lay mainly in CM and EM, and CD8+ ones in EMRA.

The specimen sequenced was PBMCs or a T cell subset sorted from them (not recorded which). This sequence joins TRBV25-1 and TRBJ2-3, with D possibly TRBD1 on 5 matching bases. The TCR comes from a man younger than 35 who had mild COVID-19 (a few samples of this study predate the infection). Cell type and time point are not known. In nucleotides, the CDR3 is TGTGCCAGCAGTGCCAGGGCTGGGTCAGATACGCAGTATTTT. It codes for CASSARAGSDTQYF.